The 24 T cell receptor beta chains reported below all come from one sample, sequenced in a study of T-cell reconstitution after alpha-beta-depleted transplantation in children. The library targeted TCRbeta and was prepared with unique molecular identifiers. TCRdb re-analysed the PCR reads in MiXCR, keeping a single row per CDR3 protein. The sample carries 350,000 to 450,000 distinct CDR3 sequences, about a fifth recorded once. Here the sequenced sample was PBMCs from the stem cell graft donor, taken from the stem cell graft. The source is a human donor who donated a stem cell graft to a child with acute myeloid leukemia.

V usage is TRBV10-2 and J usage is TRBJ1-5; D gene ambiguous. Between the trimmed V and J ends, which lost 2 bases and 4 bases, there was a span of 3 bases. The CDR3 is 12 amino acids. Germline CDR1 WSHSY, CDR2 SAAADI. The CDR3 coding sequence is TGCGCCAGCAGTGAGAATAATCAGCCCCAGCATTTT. It codes for CASSENNQPQHF.

This clonotype was detected only a few times. CDR3 nucleotide sequence: TGCGCCAGCAGAAAGGGACAGACGAACACCGGGGAGCTGTTTTTT. Translating it yields CASRKGQTNTGELFF. The rearrangement uses TRBV5-1 and TRBJ2-2, with TRBD1 matching 7 bases. Trimming at V came to 5 bases and at J to 0 bases, leaving 4 bases not matched to a gene. This CDR3 has 15 residues. From germline, CDR1 is SGHRS and CDR2 YFSETQ.

This clonotype was counted only a few times. The chain combines TRBV7-6 with TRBJ2-3; D remains unclear. Per the germline V gene, CDR1 is SGHVS and CDR2 is FNYEAQ. The CDR3 totals 13 residues. The germline V and J ends were trimmed by 5 bases and 0 bases, with 6 bases remaining between them. The CDR3 reads CASSARSTDTQYF. As DNA, the CDR3 is TGTGCCAGCAGCGCAAGGAGCACAGATACGCAGTATTTT.

The chain links TRBV9 to TRBJ2-1, with D maybe TRBD2 (6 bases). Germline V lookup: CDR1 SGDLS, CDR2 YYNGEE. The CDR3 runs to 18 residues. Trimming stripped 0 bases from V and 8 bases from J, with 24 bases between. This CDR3 is CASSVGYGGLLSIYEQFF. CDR3 DNA sequence: TGTGCCAGCAGCGTAGGCTACGGGGGACTCCTCTCAATCTATGAGCAGTTCTTC.

This clonotype occurred a few times. V and J are TRBV11-2 and TRBJ2-5; perhaps TRBD1 as D (6 bases). Trimming removed 1 base from V and 4 bases from J, with 13 bases in between. CDR1 is SGHAT and CDR2 is FQNNGV in the germline V gene. This CDR3 has 15 residues. CDR3 sequence reads: CASSLVGAVGETQYF. CDR3 DNA sequence: TGTGCCAGCAGCTTAGTGGGGGCCGTAGGAGAGACCCAGTACTTC.

This clonotype occurred a few times. The V call is TRBV13, the J call TRBJ2-7; no clear D. V lost 5 bases and J 0 bases, leaving 8 bases between the germline ends. The CDR3 contains 13 residues. CDR1 and CDR2 (germline): PRHDT, FYEKMQ (reference sequence). The CDR3 region is CASSARSSYEQYF. CDR3 nucleotides: TGTGCCAGCAGCGCACGAAGCTCCTACGAGCAGTACTTC.

This clonotype was counted ten times or more. The chain uses TRBV29-1 and TRBJ2-3; 10 bases agree with TRBD1. The CDR3 totals 14 residues. CDR1 is SQVTM and CDR2 is ANQGSEA in the germline V gene. V lost 5 bases and J lost 1; bases outside the gene matches: 3. CDR3 protein: CSVSGTGGTDTQYF. DNA for the CDR3: TGCAGCGTTTCCGGGACAGGGGGCACAGATACGCAGTATTTT.

This clonotype was counted only a few times. The chain carries TRBV9 and TRBJ2-3, with TRBD2 as a possible D gene (5 bases). V was shortened by 3 bases and J by 5 bases, with 13 bases between the two germline ends. CDR3 length: 14 residues. Per the germline V gene, CDR1 is SGDLS and CDR2 is YYNGEE. The CDR3 here is CASSADGGLDTQYF. CDR3 DNA: TGTGCCAGCAGCGCAGACGGAGGTTTAGATACGCAGTATTTT.

This chain links TRBV9 with TRBJ2-7, with 8 bases aligning to TRBD2. Per germline, CDR1 SGDLS and CDR2 YYNGEE. The CDR3 extends over 16 amino acids. V was clipped by 2 bases and J by 3 bases; unmatched bases: 10. CDR3 bases: TGTGCCAGCAGCGTTTCTTCGGGAGGGGAGATCTACGAGCAGTACTTC. Its translation: CASSVSSGGEIYEQYF.

Only a few counts were recorded for this clonotype. J is TRBJ2-7 and V is TRBV2; no reliable D call. Germline V lookup: CDR1 SNHLY, CDR2 FYNNEI. The CDR3 contains 12 residues. Trimming left V 11 bases short and J 6 bases short, with 17 bases between. CDR3 loop: CAGLARRGEQYF. In nucleotides, the CDR3 is TGTGCCGGCTTGGCACGCCGAGGCGAGCAGTACTTC.

In its sample, this clonotype was seen many times. The J gene is TRBJ2-1, the V gene TRBV20-1; 10 bases are a match to TRBD2. Germline loops: CDR1 DFQATT, CDR2 SNEGSKA (reference sequence). The CDR3 is 14 amino acids. V lost 5 bases, J lost 4 bases, and 5 bases stayed unmatched. The CDR3 here is CSAPSGSGYNEQFF. In DNA, the CDR3 is TGCAGTGCTCCTAGCGGGAGTGGGTACAATGAGCAGTTCTTC.

This clonotype was seen only a few times. This sequence joins TRBV12-3 or TRBV12-4 and TRBJ2-1, with D possibly TRBD2 on 7 matching bases. V was trimmed by 8 bases and J by 4 bases, leaving 18 bases between them. The CDR3 covers 15 residues. DNA of the CDR3: TGTGCCAGCCTAGGGTTCAGGGGAGGGTACAATGAGCAGTTCTTC. Translated: CASLGFRGGYNEQFF.

The chain joins TRBV20-1 to TRBJ2-1; D is undetermined. The germline V gene encodes CDR1 DFQATT and CDR2 SNEGSKA (reference sequence). The CDR3 extends over 14 amino acids. V gave up 4 bases and J gave up 2 bases, with 12 bases separating them. In nucleotides, the CDR3 is TGCAGTGCTATACTGAAGCGAGCCTACAATGAGCAGTTCTTC. It codes for CSAILKRAYNEQFF.

This clonotype was found many times. This sequence joins TRBV29-1 and TRBJ2-1; 9 bases match TRBD2. Germline CDR1 is SQVTM and CDR2 is ANQGSEA. The junction had 5 bases not matched to a gene; V was cut back by 3 bases and J by 5 bases. CDR3 size: 14 residues. The CDR3 is CSVEAGGPDNEQFF. CDR3 nucleotides: TGCAGCGTTGAGGCGGGAGGGCCTGACAATGAGCAGTTCTTC.

V gene TRBV5-1 combines with J gene TRBJ1-5, with D perhaps matching TRBD1 (5 bases). Germline-derived CDR1 and CDR2 are SGHRS and YFSETQ. The CDR3 is 17 amino acids. V dropped 0 bases and J dropped 5 bases, with 18 bases sitting between them. The CDR3 region is CASSLGTGSTRDQPQHF. The DNA of the CDR3 is TGCGCCAGCAGCTTGGGTACAGGTTCCACACGCGATCAGCCCCAGCATTTT.

V gene TRBV20-1 combines with J gene TRBJ2-7, with D unresolved. In germline, CDR1 is DFQATT, CDR2 SNEGSKA (reference sequence). This CDR3 comprises 11 residues. Trimming removed 5 bases from V and 2 bases from J, with 7 bases in between. CDR3 in DNA: TGCAGTGCTTGGCCGGCCTACGAGCAGTACTTC. This encodes CSAWPAYEQYF.

This clonotype occurred a few times. The genes are TRBV29-1 and TRBJ2-1; 7 bases agree with TRBD2. This CDR3 contains 14 residues. Germline-derived CDR1 and CDR2 are SQVTM and ANQGSEA. J gave up 9 bases and V 3 bases, and 11 bases lay outside the gene matches. The CDR3 sequence: CSVDRARGVGEQFF. CDR3 coding DNA: TGCAGCGTTGATAGGGCCCGGGGGGTAGGTGAGCAGTTCTTC.

This chain uses TRBV28 with TRBJ2-6, with D tentatively TRBD1 (6 bases). The germline V gene has CDR1 MDHEN and CDR2 SYDVKM. V gave up 7 bases and J gave up 0 bases, with 10 bases separating them. The CDR3 has 15 residues. DNA for the CDR3: TGTGCCAGCATCGGGGACATCTCTGGGGCCAACGTCCTGACTTTC. As protein: CASIGDISGANVLTF.

Many counts were recorded for this clonotype. The chain combines TRBV4-1 with TRBJ2-7, with 12 bases fitting TRBD2. J was trimmed by 6 bases and V by 2 bases; bases with no gene match: 5. Germline CDR1 is MGHRA and CDR2 is YSYEKL. This CDR3 comprises 15 residues. CDR3 sequence: CASSQPTSGRPEQYF. DNA for the CDR3: TGCGCCAGCAGCCAACCGACTAGCGGGAGACCCGAGCAGTACTTC.

This clonotype has only a few counts. This rearrangement joins TRBV6-5 to TRBJ2-5; 10 bases are a match to TRBD2. CDR3 length equals 17 residues. Germline CDR1 and CDR2: MNHEY and SVGAGI. Losses at the gene ends were 2 bases for V and 0 bases for J; bases not matched to a gene: 6. CDR3 in amino acids: CASSYTTTSGYQETQYF. CDR3 DNA sequence: TGTGCCAGCAGTTACACCACGACTAGCGGGTACCAAGAGACCCAGTACTTC.

The rearrangement joins TRBV7-6 to TRBJ2-7, with D perhaps given as TRBD1 or TRBD2 (5 bases each). Germline V gene lookup returns CDR1 SGHVS and CDR2 FNYEAQ. The CDR3 loop spans 16 amino acids. The ends were cut back, 5 bases at V and 6 bases at J, with 23 bases in the middle. The CDR3 loop is CASSARGGDGVGEQYF. For the CDR3, the DNA is TGTGCCAGCAGCGCCCGTGGTGGGGACGGCGTGGGCGAGCAGTACTTC.

In its sample, this clonotype was seen a few times. This chain links TRBV12-3 or TRBV12-4 with TRBJ1-2; 10 bases are a match to TRBD1. This CDR3 has 14 residues. Trimming removed 4 bases from V and 8 bases from J; junction bases left unmatched: 7. CDR3 DNA: TGTGCCAGCAGTTCCGGGACAGGGGTATACGGCTACACCTTC. It specifies CASSSGTGVYGYTF.

This chain joins TRBV28 and TRBJ2-7; 9 bases are a match to TRBD2. The V and J ends lost 8 bases and 2 bases, in that order; junction bases with no gene match: 7. The CDR3 spans 14 residues. CDR1 and CDR2 from the germline V gene are MDHEN and SYDVKM. The CDR3 sequence: CASGRLAATYEQYF. The CDR3 nucleotides read TGTGCCAGCGGACGACTAGCGGCGACCTACGAGCAGTACTTC.

V gene TRBV4-1 combines with J gene TRBJ1-2, with D maybe TRBD1 (5 bases). Between the trimmed V and J ends, which lost 1 base and 3 bases, there was a span of 9 bases. The CDR3 consists of 14 residues. Germline V gene lookup returns CDR1 MGHRA and CDR2 YSYEKL. The CDR3 region is CASSQVGRDYGYTF. CDR3 nucleotide sequence: TGCGCCAGCAGCCAAGTAGGCAGGGACTATGGCTACACCTTC.